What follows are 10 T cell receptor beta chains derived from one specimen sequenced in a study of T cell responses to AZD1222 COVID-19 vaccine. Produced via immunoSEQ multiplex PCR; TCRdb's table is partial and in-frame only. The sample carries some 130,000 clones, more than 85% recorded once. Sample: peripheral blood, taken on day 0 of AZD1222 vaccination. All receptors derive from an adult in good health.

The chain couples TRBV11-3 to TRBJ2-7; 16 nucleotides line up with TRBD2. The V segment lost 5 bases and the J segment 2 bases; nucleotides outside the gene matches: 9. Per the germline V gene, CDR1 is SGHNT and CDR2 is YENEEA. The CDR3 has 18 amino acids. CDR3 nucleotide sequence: TGTGCCAGCAGCCTGCAGGGGACTAGCGGGAGGGCCCCCTACGAGCAGTACTTC. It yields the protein CASSLQGTSGRAPYEQYF.

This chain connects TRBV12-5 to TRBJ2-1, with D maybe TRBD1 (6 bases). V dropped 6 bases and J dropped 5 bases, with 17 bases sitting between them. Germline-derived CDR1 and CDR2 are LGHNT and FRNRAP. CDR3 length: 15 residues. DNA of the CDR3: TGTGCTAGTGGCCCGAGGACAGCCACCCACAATGAGCAGTTCTTC. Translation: CASGPRTATHNEQFF.

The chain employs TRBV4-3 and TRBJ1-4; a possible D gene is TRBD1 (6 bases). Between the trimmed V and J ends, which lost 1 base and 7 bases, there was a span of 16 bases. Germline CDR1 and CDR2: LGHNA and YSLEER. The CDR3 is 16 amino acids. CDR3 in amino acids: CASSQVPPGGGEKLFF. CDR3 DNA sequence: TGCGCCAGCAGCCAAGTCCCCCCTGGGGGCGGTGAAAAACTGTTTTTT.

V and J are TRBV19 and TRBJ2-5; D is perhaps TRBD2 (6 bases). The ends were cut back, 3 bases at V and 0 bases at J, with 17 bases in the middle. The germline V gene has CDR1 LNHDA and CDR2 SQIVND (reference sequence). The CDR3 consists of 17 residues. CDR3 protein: CASSIGLREKYQETQYF. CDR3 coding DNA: TGTGCCAGTAGTATCGGCCTTCGGGAGAAGTACCAAGAGACCCAGTACTTC.

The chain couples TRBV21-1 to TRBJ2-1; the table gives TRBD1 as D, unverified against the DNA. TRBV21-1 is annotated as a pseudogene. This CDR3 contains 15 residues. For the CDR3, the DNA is TGTGCCAGCAGCAAAGAACAGGGTAACTACAATGAGCAGTTCTTC. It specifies CASSKEQGNYNEQFF.

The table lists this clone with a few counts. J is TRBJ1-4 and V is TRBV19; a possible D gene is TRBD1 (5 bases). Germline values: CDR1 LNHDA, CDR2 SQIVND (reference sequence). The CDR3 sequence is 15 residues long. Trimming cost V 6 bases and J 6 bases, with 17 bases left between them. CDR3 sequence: CASSYEVQGYEKLFF. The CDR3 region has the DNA TGTGCCAGTAGCTATGAAGTCCAGGGTTATGAAAAACTGTTTTTT.

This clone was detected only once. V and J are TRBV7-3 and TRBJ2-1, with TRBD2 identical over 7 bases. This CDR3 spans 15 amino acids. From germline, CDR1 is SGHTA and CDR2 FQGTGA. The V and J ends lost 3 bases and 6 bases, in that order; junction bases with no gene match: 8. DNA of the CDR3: TGTGCCAGCAGCTTTCGAGCGGGAATGGTCAATGAGCAGTTCTTC. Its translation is CASSFRAGMVNEQFF. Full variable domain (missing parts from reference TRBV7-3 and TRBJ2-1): GAGVSQTPSNKVTEKGKYVELRCDPISGHTALYWYRQSLGQGPEFLIYFQGTGAADDSGLPNDRFFAVRPEGSVSTLKIQRTERGDSAVYLCASSFRAGMVNEQFFGPGTRLTVL.

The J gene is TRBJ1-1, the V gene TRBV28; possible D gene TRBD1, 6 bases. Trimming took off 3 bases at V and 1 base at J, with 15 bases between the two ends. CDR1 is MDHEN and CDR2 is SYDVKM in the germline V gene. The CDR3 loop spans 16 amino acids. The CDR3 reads CASSFYTGAANTEAFF. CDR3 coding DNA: TGTGCCAGCAGTTTTTATACGGGGGCGGCGAACACTGAAGCTTTCTTT.

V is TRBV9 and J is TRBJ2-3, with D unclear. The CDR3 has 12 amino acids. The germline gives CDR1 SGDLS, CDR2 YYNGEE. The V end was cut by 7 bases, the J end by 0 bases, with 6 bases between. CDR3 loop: CASGTSTDTQYF. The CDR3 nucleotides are TGTGCCAGCGGTACTAGCACAGATACGCAGTATTTT.

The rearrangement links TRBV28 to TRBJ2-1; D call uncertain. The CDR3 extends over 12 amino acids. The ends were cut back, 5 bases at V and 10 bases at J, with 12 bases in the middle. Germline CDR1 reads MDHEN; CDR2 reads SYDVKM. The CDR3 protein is CASSPILREQFF. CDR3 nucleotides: TGTGCCAGCAGTCCAATCCTCCGGGAGCAGTTCTTC.